The 25 T cell receptor beta chains reported below all come from one sample, sequenced in a study of T-cell memory formation after mild COVID-19. TCRdb redid the calling of the 5' RACE reads with MiXCR, one entry per CDR3 protein. The table has 250,000 to 400,000 distinct CDR3 sequences, roughly 13% seen once. Sequencing was done on a sample of PBMCs or a T cell subset sorted from them (not recorded which). Receptors were obtained from a man between 18 and 29 years old who had mild COVID-19 (a few samples of this study predate the infection). Cell type and time point are not known.

The V and J genes are TRBV6-5 and TRBJ1-3; 9 bases are shared with TRBD1. This CDR3 contains 15 residues. V trimming: 7 bases; J trimming: 0 bases; junction bases outside the gene matches: 4. CDR1 and CDR2 (germline): MNHEY, SVGAGI. DNA for the CDR3: TGTGCCAGCACCCGGGACAGGGACTCTGGAAACACCATATATTTT. It is translated as CASTRDRDSGNTIYF.

V usage is TRBV3-1 and J usage is TRBJ1-2, with D tentatively TRBD1 (5 bases). Trimming took 0 bases from V and 10 from J, leaving 12 bases between them. CDR1 and CDR2 from the germline V gene are LGHDT and YNNKEL (reference sequence). The CDR3 length is 13 residues. The CDR3 loop is CASSQDGGANYTF. For the CDR3, the DNA is TGTGCCAGCAGCCAAGATGGCGGGGCGAACTACACCTTC.

This clonotype has at least ten counts. V is TRBV12-3 or TRBV12-4 and J is TRBJ1-5; D perhaps matches TRBD1 (5 bases). V was clipped by 5 bases and J by 2 bases, with 7 bases between them. The CDR3 extends over 13 amino acids. CDR3 nucleotides: TGTGCCAGCAGTCGGGGGGGCAATCAGCCCCAGCATTTT. It codes for CASSRGGNQPQHF.

This clonotype turned up a few times. This chain uses TRBV20-1 with TRBJ2-3; TRBD2 aligns across 11 bases. Germline V CDR1 and CDR2: DFQATT, SNEGSKA (reference sequence). This CDR3 is 16 amino acids long. V was pared by 5 bases and J by 6 bases, with 13 bases of the junction left unmatched. The CDR3 here is CSAPDPLAGAGDTQYF. The CDR3 DNA reads TGCAGTGCTCCAGACCCACTAGCGGGGGCGGGGGATACGCAGTATTTT.

This clonotype was counted a few times. The chain recombines TRBV28 with TRBJ1-5; 7 positions match TRBD1. V trimming: 8 bases; J trimming: 7 bases; junction bases outside the gene matches: 11. The germline CDR1 and CDR2 sequences are MDHEN and SYDVKM. This CDR3 has 14 amino acids. CDR3 sequence (DNA): TGTGCCAGCGATTTAGGGGGCGCTGGACAGCCCCAGCATTTT. Translated, it gives CASDLGGAGQPQHF.

This chain uses TRBV30 with TRBJ1-1; D is undetermined. CDR1 and CDR2 (germline): GTSNPN, SVGIG (reference sequence). The germline V and J ends were trimmed by 3 bases and 4 bases, with 12 bases remaining between them. CDR3 length: 13 amino acids. The CDR3 loop reads CAWRTFGSTEAFF. DNA for the CDR3: TGTGCCTGGAGGACATTCGGTAGCACTGAAGCTTTCTTT.

This clonotype has more than one count but fewer than ten. The chain has TRBV3-1 and TRBJ1-3; tentative D call: TRBD1 (5 bases). The CDR3 has 14 residues. The V gene's germline CDR1 is LGHDT and CDR2 YNNKEL (reference sequence). Between the trimmed V and J ends, which lost 5 bases and 4 bases, there was a span of 12 bases. CDR3 in amino acids: CASSGHTDGNTIYF. CDR3 sequence (DNA): TGTGCCAGCAGCGGACACACGGACGGAAACACCATATATTTT.

Ten or more counts support this clonotype. The CDR3 spells CASSFPGQETQYF. DNA of the CDR3: TGTGCCAGCAGCTTCCCAGGACAAGAGACCCAGTACTTC. The chain uses TRBV7-9 and TRBJ2-5; D gene unclear. V lost 3 bases and J lost 2, with 7 bases in between. Germline V gives CDR1 SEHNR, CDR2 FQNEAQ (reference sequence). The CDR3 sequence is 13 residues long. Full variable domain (missing parts from reference TRBV7-9 and TRBJ2-5): DTGVSQNPRHKITKRGQNVTFRCDPISEHNRLYWYRQTLGQGPEFLTYFQNEAQLEKSRLLSDRFSAERPKGSFSTLEIQRTEQGDSAMYLCASSFPGQETQYFGPGTRLLVL.

The gene calls are TRBV23-1 and TRBJ2-7; TRBD1 or TRBD2 may be the D gene (5 bases each). TRBV23-1 is an ORF, with its function uncertain. The CDR3 spans 14 residues. The ends were cut back, 8 bases at V and 7 bases at J, with 21 bases in the middle. The CDR3 DNA sequence: TGCGCCAGCCGTAGGGGCAGGGACCTCGAAGAGCAGTACGTC. It translates to CASRRGRDLEEQYV.

This rearrangement joins TRBV6-6 to TRBJ2-5, with TRBD2 identical over 7 bases. The CDR3 spans 15 residues. V trimming: 3 bases; J trimming: 7 bases; junction bases outside the gene matches: 11. Germline V lookup: CDR1 MNHNY, CDR2 SVGAGI (reference sequence). In nucleotides, the CDR3 is TGTGCCAGCAGTTATTCCGGAGCGGGAATCGGGACCCAGTACTTC. Translating it yields CASSYSGAGIGTQYF.

This clonotype was counted a few times. The gene calls are TRBV19 and TRBJ1-5; D is unclear. This CDR3 has 13 residues. Per germline, CDR1 LNHDA and CDR2 SQIVND (reference sequence). V lost 3 bases and J 6 bases, leaving 9 bases between the germline ends. In DNA form, the CDR3 reads TGTGCCAGTAGTATCTGGGGATCTCAGCCCCAGCATTTT. Protein: CASSIWGSQPQHF.

This clonotype was seen more than once but under ten times. The V call is TRBV25-1, the J call TRBJ1-2, with D hard to call. The germline V gene has CDR1 MGHDK and CDR2 SYGVNS. The CDR3 is 11 residues long. V lost 4 bases and J 8 bases, leaving 8 bases between the germline ends. The CDR3 DNA is TGTGCCAGCAGTGCGTCCCGAGGCTACACCTTC. This gives the protein CASSASRGYTF.

This clonotype showed up just a few times. The CDR3 DNA reads as TGCAGCGTTGGGGAATTCAATCAGCCCCAGCATTTT. Translated, it gives CSVGEFNQPQHF. The genes are TRBV29-1 and TRBJ1-5; D uncertain. From germline, CDR1 is SQVTM and CDR2 ANQGSEA. V gave up 4 bases and J gave up 3 bases, with 7 bases separating them. CDR3 length: 12 amino acids. The full variable domain, completed using reference TRBV29-1 and TRBJ1-5, is SAVISQKPSRDICQRGTSLTIQCQVDSQVTMMFWYRQQPGQSLTLIATANQGSEATYESGFVIDKFPISRPNLTFSTLTVSNMSPEDSSIYLCSVGEFNQPQHFGDGTRLSIL.

The chain joins TRBV4-3 to TRBJ1-3; TRBD1 matches 8 bases. From germline, CDR1 is LGHNA and CDR2 YSLEER. V dropped 8 bases and J dropped 2; count of bases not matched to a gene: 8. This CDR3 contains 15 residues. The CDR3 spells CASGLDREAGNTIYF. The CDR3 DNA reads as TGCGCCAGCGGACTGGACAGGGAGGCTGGAAACACCATATATTTT.

The chain is built from TRBV5-6 and TRBJ1-6; 8 nucleotides line up with TRBD1. From germline, CDR1 is SGHDT and CDR2 YYEEEE. This CDR3 has 16 amino acids. The ends lost 4 bases at V and 10 bases at J; junction bases unmatched: 13. The CDR3: CASSPRQGKWESPLHF. As DNA, the CDR3 is TGTGCCAGCAGCCCGAGACAGGGGAAGTGGGAATCACCCCTCCACTTT.

In this sample, this clonotype turned up a few times. The rearrangement links TRBV5-5 to TRBJ1-1; no definite D call. With 4 bases removed from V and 5 bases from J, the gap between germline ends came to 15 bases. The CDR3 is 14 residues long. Germline-derived CDR1 and CDR2 are SGHKS and YYEKEE (reference sequence). The CDR3 DNA reads as TGTGCCAGCAGCCAGGACGTAATGGGAACTGAAGCTTTCTTT. Amino acids: CASSQDVMGTEAFF.

This chain uses TRBV4-1 with TRBJ2-2; 11 positions match TRBD2. The CDR3 has 16 residues. The ends lost 4 bases at V and 5 bases at J; junction bases unmatched: 6. The germline CDR1 and CDR2 sequences are MGHRA and YSYEKL. Here the CDR3 DNA reads TGCGCCAGCAGCCTGTATAGCGGGGGGGATACCGGGGAGCTGTTTTTT. It encodes CASSLYSGGDTGELFF.

V gene TRBV7-9 combines with J gene TRBJ2-3; D unresolved. Germline values: CDR1 SEHNR, CDR2 FQNEAQ (reference sequence). The CDR3 runs to 14 residues. Trimming took off 7 bases at V and 0 bases at J, with 11 bases between the two ends. The chain's CDR3 is CASTLESSTDTQYF. CDR3 DNA sequence: TGTGCCAGCACCCTGGAATCTAGCACAGATACGCAGTATTTT.

This clonotype was seen a few times. The chain joins TRBV10-3 to TRBJ2-7; 9 bases match TRBD1. V shed 3 bases and J 3 bases; nucleotides not matched to a gene: 6. The CDR3 consists of 15 residues. Germline loops: CDR1 ENHRY, CDR2 SYGVKD. The CDR3 bases are TGTGCCATCAGTGACCCGGGACAGGGTGGCTACGAGCAGTACGTC. Translated, it gives CAISDPGQGGYEQYV.

The V call is TRBV25-1, the J call TRBJ2-1; 8 positions match TRBD2. Trimming removed 4 bases from V and 5 bases from J; junction bases left unmatched: 7. CDR3 length: 15 amino acids. The germline V gene encodes CDR1 MGHDK and CDR2 SYGVNS. CDR3 DNA sequence: TGTGCCAGCAGTGGGCCTCACGGGGGGGACAATGAGCAGTTCTTC. This codes for CASSGPHGGDNEQFF.

V and J are TRBV7-2 and TRBJ2-3; the D gene is possibly TRBD2 (6 bases). The CDR3 runs to 13 residues. V shed 5 bases and J shed 8 bases, with 14 bases lying between them. The germline V gene has CDR1 SGHTA and CDR2 FQGNSA. CDR3 in amino acids: CASSPDWGGTQYF. In nucleotides, the CDR3 is TGTGCCAGCAGCCCGGACTGGGGAGGTACGCAGTATTTT. The full variable domain, rest sourced from reference TRBV7-2 and TRBJ2-3, is GAGVSQSPSNKVTEKGKDVELRCDPISGHTALYWYRQSLGQGLEFLIYFQGNSAPDKSGLPSDRFSAERTGGSVSTLTIQRTQQEDSAVYLCASSPDWGGTQYFGPGTRLTVL.

This clonotype has more than one count but fewer than ten. This chain connects TRBV18 to TRBJ1-1, with D possibly matching TRBD1 (5 bases). CDR3 length: 14 residues. The germline CDR1 and CDR2 sequences are KGHSH and LQKENI. V dropped 3 bases and J dropped 1 base, with 9 bases sitting between them. CDR3 DNA sequence: TGTGCCAGCTCACCGATGGGACGGAACACTGAAGCTTTCTTT. It encodes CASSPMGRNTEAFF.

The sample holds a few counts of this clonotype. The chain carries TRBV7-2 and TRBJ2-3; D unresolved. Trimming stripped 5 bases from V and 8 bases from J, with 14 bases between. Germline V gene lookup returns CDR1 SGHTA and CDR2 FQGNSA. This CDR3 is 13 amino acids long. The CDR3 DNA reads as TGTGCCAGCAGCCTCCCCGTTGGCGGTACGCAGTATTTT. Protein sequence: CASSLPVGGTQYF.

Of note for this clonotype: A read error may explain this, as a much larger clone is one base away. The V and J genes are TRBV10-3 and TRBJ2-3; D might be TRBD1 (5 bases). Germline V gene sequence: CDR1 ENHRY, CDR2 SYGVKD. The CDR3 spans 14 residues. Deletions cut 9 bases from V and 2 bases from J, with 15 bases between. The CDR3 DNA follows: TGTGCCATTGACCAGTGGGGCCTCACAGATACGCAGTATTTT. Translating it yields CAIDQWGLTDTQYF.

This clonotype turned up a few times. The rearrangement links TRBV5-1 to TRBJ1-1; D is undetermined. This CDR3 has 13 residues. With 6 bases removed from V and 2 bases from J, the gap between germline ends came to 11 bases. Germline V gene data show CDR1 as SGHRS and CDR2 as YFSETQ. The CDR3 coding sequence is TGCGCCAGCAACTATAAGGCTAACACTGAAGCTTTCTTT. This translates into CASNYKANTEAFF.